The next 16 T cell receptor beta chains were all read from a single sample in a study of T cell clonotyping in hematopoietic cell transplantation. Time point reported: recipient sample about 28 days before transplant, after cytoreduction. Libraries were prepared by immunoSEQ multiplex PCR; TCRdb keeps only in-frame clonotypes and omits some of them. Among tens of thousands of clones listed, roughly 95% were seen once. Sequenced material: peripheral blood mononuclear cells, taken before stem cell transplant. The receptors were sampled from a woman aged 45 to 65 with acute myeloid leukemia. Some clones in this sample may be carry-over from other donors' samples.

CDR3 nucleotides: TGTGCCAGCAGCGAATCCCGGACTAGCGGGAGTGAGGAGCAGTACTTC. Its translation is CASSESRTSGSEEQYF. The V and J genes are TRBV9 and TRBJ2-7, with 13 bases that match TRBD2. CDR1 is SGDLS, CDR2 YYNGEE, per germline. This CDR3 comprises 16 residues. Trimming at V came to 3 bases and at J to 7 bases, leaving 10 bases not matched to a gene.

The chain joins TRBV11-2 to TRBJ2-7; possibly TRBD1 for D (5 bases). Germline V gene data show CDR1 as SGHAT and CDR2 as FQNNGV. With 5 bases removed from V and 5 bases from J, the gap between germline ends came to 13 bases. The CDR3 extends over 13 amino acids. CDR3 in DNA: TGTGCCAGCAGCCCCTTTGGGGCAAACGAGCAGTACTTC. It specifies CASSPFGANEQYF.

V is TRBV30 and J is TRBJ1-1, with D perhaps TRBD1 (5 bases). V lost 3 bases and J 2 bases, leaving 16 bases between the germline ends. Germline CDR1 and CDR2: GTSNPN and SVGIG (reference sequence). The CDR3 extends over 15 amino acids. The CDR3 reads CAWSLPTEINTEAFF. The CDR3, as DNA: TGTGCCTGGAGCTTACCGACAGAAATAAACACTGAAGCTTTCTTT.

This clone was recorded only once. The chain is built from TRBV19 and TRBJ1-1; the D is unclear. V was shortened by 5 bases and J by 1 base, with 11 bases between the two germline ends. CDR1 is LNHDA, CDR2 SQIVND, per germline (reference sequence). This CDR3 has 14 residues. The CDR3 DNA reads TGTGCCAGTAGTGCCCGGGGTTGGAACACTGAAGCTTTCTTT. It is translated as CASSARGWNTEAFF.

V is TRBV5-1 and J is TRBJ1-2; 9 bases align to TRBD1. There are 14 residues in the CDR3. Trimming removed 3 bases from V and 7 bases from J; junction bases left unmatched: 7. Germline-derived CDR1 and CDR2 are SGHRS and YFSETQ. DNA for the CDR3: TGCGCCAGCAGCTCGGGACAGGGCTTTTCTGGCTACACCTTC. Translation gives CASSSGQGFSGYTF.

V and J are TRBV9 and TRBJ1-1; TRBD1 might be the D (5 bases). Trimming removed 3 bases from V and 11 bases from J, with 20 bases in between. CDR1 is SGDLS, CDR2 YYNGEE, per germline. The CDR3 has 14 amino acids. CDR3 region: CASSALASPGPAFF. In nucleotides, the CDR3 is TGTGCCAGCAGCGCCCTCGCCTCTCCGGGGCCCGCTTTCTTT.

This clone was recorded once. The rearrangement uses TRBV6-1 and TRBJ2-3; no clear D. This CDR3 is built from 13 residues. The V end was cut by 1 base, the J end by 5 bases, with 7 bases between. CDR1 is MNHNS, CDR2 SASEGT, per germline. The CDR3 reads CASSEVGGDTQYF. The DNA of the CDR3 is TGTGCCAGCAGTGAAGTGGGCGGAGATACGCAGTATTTT.

This rearrangement joins TRBV29-1 to TRBJ2-4, with a possible D match to TRBD2 (6 bases). V was shortened by 7 bases and J by 9 bases, with 16 bases between the two germline ends. The CDR3 contains 12 residues. Germline V gives CDR1 SQVTM, CDR2 ANQGSEA. The CDR3 DNA reads as TGCAGCGCCATGACTAGGAGGGGCATTCAGTACTTC. Translating it yields CSAMTRRGIQYF.

V gene TRBV11-2 combines with J gene TRBJ1-1, with TRBD1 matching 7 bases. V lost 2 bases to trimming and J lost 5 bases; unmatched junction nucleotides: 8. Germline V gives CDR1 SGHAT, CDR2 FQNNGV. The CDR3 consists of 15 residues. The CDR3 spells CASSLKWEGATEAFF. The CDR3 region has the DNA TGTGCCAGCAGCTTAAAATGGGAGGGGGCGACTGAAGCTTTCTTT.

The gene calls are TRBV15 and TRBJ1-6, with 8 bases lining up with TRBD1. The CDR3 has 14 amino acids. Germline V gene sequence: CDR1 LNHNV, CDR2 YYDKDF (reference sequence). The junction had 4 bases not matched to a gene; V was cut back by 3 bases and J by 9 bases. Here the CDR3 reads CATSSRTGSSPLHF. The DNA for the CDR3 is TGTGCCACCAGCAGTCGGACAGGGAGTTCACCCCTCCACTTT.

The chain links TRBV9 to TRBJ1-6; D remains unclear. The V and J ends lost 1 base and 6 bases respectively, with 5 bases between them. The CDR3 totals 13 residues. CDR1 is SGDLS, CDR2 YYNGEE, per germline. The CDR3 loop reads CASSVNSNSPLHF. The DNA of the CDR3 is TGTGCCAGCAGCGTAAACAGTAATTCACCCCTCCACTTT.

The rearrangement uses TRBV4-1 and TRBJ2-2; D might be TRBD1 (6 bases). The CDR3 loop spans 16 amino acids. Germline V gene lookup returns CDR1 MGHRA and CDR2 YSYEKL. The germline V and J ends were trimmed by 1 base and 4 bases, with 13 bases remaining between them. This CDR3 reads CASSQATGTPTGELFF. In DNA form, the CDR3 reads TGCGCCAGCAGCCAAGCGACCGGGACACCCACCGGGGAGCTGTTTTTT.

CDR3 nucleotide sequence: TGTGCCAGCAGCGCGCAGGGGGTATCTTTCTTT. Its translation: CASSAQGVSFF. This chain joins TRBV7-9 and TRBJ1-1; TRBD1 matches at 7 bases. The CDR3 length is 11 residues. J gave up 12 bases and V 5 bases, and 6 bases lay outside the gene matches. CDR1 and CDR2 (germline): SEHNR, FQNEAQ (reference sequence).

V is TRBV25-1 and J is TRBJ1-2; D remains unclear. V lost 4 bases, J lost 5 bases, and 17 bases lay in between. In germline, CDR1 is MGHDK, CDR2 SYGVNS. The CDR3 spans 15 residues. As DNA, the CDR3 is TGTGCCAGCAGTGCCCCTTCATCGATAGGATATGGCTACACCTTC. Protein product: CASSAPSSIGYGYTF.

V and J are TRBV5-1 and TRBJ2-3; 7 bases fit TRBD2. Germline assignment: CDR1 SGHRS and CDR2 YFSETQ. V was pared by 0 bases and J by 3 bases, with 4 bases of the junction left unmatched. This CDR3 has 15 amino acids. CDR3 in DNA: TGCGCCAGCAGCTTGGTTGGGAGGGTTACAGATACGCAGTATTTT. Translation: CASSLVGRVTDTQYF. Complete variable domain (other parts from reference TRBV5-1 and TRBJ2-3): KAGVTQTPRYLIKTRGQQVTLSCSPISGHRSVSWYQQTPGQGLQFLFEYFSETQRNKGNFPGRFSGRQFSNSRSEMNVSTLELGDSALYLCASSLVGRVTDTQYFGPGTRLTVL.

This chain links TRBV5-4 with TRBJ2-7, with D perhaps given as TRBD1 or TRBD2 (5 bases each). The CDR3 extends over 14 amino acids. Germline V lookup: CDR1 SGHNT, CDR2 YYREEE (reference sequence). The V gene lost 2 bases and the J gene lost 4 bases, with 13 bases spanning the gap. The CDR3 DNA is TGTGCCAGCAGCTTCCGGGACGGTACATACGAGCAGTACTTC. It encodes CASSFRDGTYEQYF.